These 30 T cell receptor beta chains originate from one sample sequenced in a study of OX40 agonist ivuxolimab in advanced cancers. Profiling relied on immunoSEQ multiplex PCR, and the TCRdb table lists in-frame clones only, not all of them. The sample lists 33,000 or so clones, over 75% occurring once. The sample in question was CD4+ or CD8+ T cells sorted from blood, obtained in a trial of the OX40 agonist ivuxolimab. These receptors originate from an adult with an advanced solid tumor such as melanoma, head and neck, liver or kidney cancer.

The V call is TRBV5-6, the J call TRBJ1-1; unclear D gene. Germline V gives CDR1 SGHDT, CDR2 YYEEEE. The germline V and J ends were trimmed by 5 bases and 1 base, with 12 bases remaining between them. The CDR3 has 14 amino acids. CDR3: CASRLSWTNTEAFF. The CDR3 DNA reads as TGTGCCAGCAGGTTAAGTTGGACGAACACTGAAGCTTTCTTT.

Regarding this clone: Relative to the germline gene, one junction end is altered; a read error may explain this. V and J are TRBV7-7 and TRBJ2-1; 9 positions match TRBD1. The CDR3 is 15 amino acids. CDR1 SSHAT and CDR2 FNYEAQ come from the germline V gene (reference sequence). For the CDR3, the DNA is TGTGCTAGCAGCTTCGGTAGGGACAGGGACCACGAGCAGTTCTTC. This encodes CASSFGRDRDHEQFF. Full variable domain (missing parts from reference TRBV7-7 and TRBJ2-1): GAGVSQSPRYKVTKRGQDVTLRCDPISSHATLYWYQQALGQGPEFLTYFNYEAQPDKSGLPSDRFSAERPEGSISTLTIQRTEQRDSAMYRCASSFGRDRDHEQFFGPGTRLTVL.

This sequence joins TRBV11-2 and TRBJ2-3, with TRBD2 identical over 7 bases. J lost 3 bases, V lost 5 bases, and 5 bases had no gene match. The CDR3 length is 14 residues. Germline V gene data show CDR1 as SGHAT and CDR2 as FQNNGV. The CDR3 bases are TGTGCCAGCAGCCTTGGGGGGGAGACAGATACGCAGTATTTT. It encodes CASSLGGETDTQYF. Based on the CDR3 plus reference TRBV11-2 and TRBJ2-3, the full variable domain is EAGVAQSPRYKIIEKRQSVAFWCNPISGHATLYWYQQILGQGPKLLIQFQNNGVVDDSQLPKDRFSAERLKGVDSTLKIQPAKLEDSAVYLCASSLGGETDTQYFGPGTRLTVL.

This clone was seen only a few times. V is TRBV28 and J is TRBJ1-1; 9 bases line up with TRBD1. Germline-derived CDR1 and CDR2 are MDHEN and SYDVKM. The length of the CDR3 is 16 residues. Trimming removed 7 bases from V and 8 bases from J; junction bases left unmatched: 17. The CDR3 DNA sequence: TGTGCCAGCACCTCCCCCCGCGGGACAGGGAGCTCGGAAGCTTTCTTT. Residues: CASTSPRGTGSSEAFF.

This chain joins TRBV7-9 and TRBJ1-3; TRBD1 might be the D (6 bases). CDR3 length equals 16 residues. Germline CDR1 and CDR2: SEHNR and FQNEAQ (reference sequence). V was pared by 3 bases and J by 0 bases, with 12 bases between. The CDR3 protein is CASSFLGQPSGNTIYF. The CDR3 bases are TGTGCCAGCAGCTTCCTCGGACAGCCCTCTGGAAACACCATATATTTT. Full variable domain (remainder filled in from reference TRBV7-9 and TRBJ1-3): DTGVSQNPRHKITKRGQNVTFRCDPISEHNRLYWYRQTLGQGPEFLTYFQNEAQLEKSRLLSDRFSAERPKGSFSTLEIQRTEQGDSAMYLCASSFLGQPSGNTIYFGEGSWLTVV.

The chain has TRBV11-2 and TRBJ2-3; TRBD2 aligns across 16 bases. V lost 3 bases, J lost 4 bases, and 1 base stayed unmatched. This CDR3 contains 16 residues. CDR1 and CDR2 (germline): SGHAT, FQNNGV. CDR3 nucleotides: TGTGCCAGCAGCTTGGGACTAGCGGGAGGGGCAGATACGCAGTATTTT. Translated, it gives CASSLGLAGGADTQYF.

The V call is TRBV19, the J call TRBJ2-1; no reliable D call. Trimming cost V 6 bases and J 0 bases, with 12 bases left between them. Per the germline V gene, CDR1 is LNHDA and CDR2 is SQIVND (reference sequence). The CDR3 covers 15 residues. DNA of the CDR3: TGTGCCAGTAGAAAGGACCGAGACTCCTACAATGAGCAGTTCTTC. Translation gives CASRKDRDSYNEQFF.

With regard to this clone: The junction departs from the called germline gene at one end, perhaps through a read error. The chain joins TRBV29-1 to TRBJ2-2; 7 bases are a match to TRBD2. This CDR3 contains 15 residues. The germline V gene encodes CDR1 SQVTM and CDR2 ANQGSEA. The CDR3 DNA follows: TGCAGCGCTGAAACCGGGACTACAAACACCGGGGAGCTGTTTTTT. It codes for CSAETGTTNTGELFF.

For the CDR3, the DNA is TGTGCCAGCAGTGGAAGCCTACCCGCTAACTATGGCTACACCTTC. Translating gives CASSGSLPANYGYTF. This chain links TRBV6-1 with TRBJ1-2; D unresolved. The CDR3 totals 15 residues. V was trimmed by 4 bases and J by 0 bases, leaving 12 bases between them. Germline values: CDR1 MNHNS, CDR2 SASEGT.

This clone was found a few times. This chain joins TRBV6-5 and TRBJ1-2; D not certain. Germline CDR1 reads MNHEY; CDR2 reads SVGAGI. This CDR3 contains 13 residues. With 5 bases removed from V and 4 bases from J, the gap between germline ends came to 11 bases. The CDR3 DNA is TGTGCCAGCAGTCTCAGTCGCGTCTATGGCTACACCTTC. Protein sequence: CASSLSRVYGYTF.

The genes are TRBV19 and TRBJ1-5; D is unresolved. V lost 1 base and J lost 0, with 10 bases in between. Germline CDR1 and CDR2: LNHDA and SQIVND (reference sequence). This CDR3 region has 16 residues. In DNA form, the CDR3 reads TGTGCCAGTAGTATAGTAGGGAGCCATAGCAATCAGCCCCAGCATTTT. It is translated as CASSIVGSHSNQPQHF.

V and J are TRBV15 and TRBJ2-6; no firm D call. From germline, CDR1 is LNHNV and CDR2 YYDKDF (reference sequence). Trimming pared 5 bases from V and 2 bases from J, leaving 13 bases between. This CDR3 contains 16 residues. The CDR3 sequence is CATSFRFPAGANVLTF. Written as DNA, the CDR3 is TGTGCCACCAGCTTCAGATTCCCCGCTGGGGCCAACGTCCTGACTTTC. The whole variable domain, filled in from reference TRBV15 and TRBJ2-6, reads DAMVIQNPRYQVTQFGKPVTLSCSQTLNHNVMYWYQQKSSQAPKLLFHYYDKDFNNEADTPDNFQSRRPNTSFCFLDIRSPGLGDTAMYLCATSFRFPAGANVLTFGAGSRLTVL.

The chain carries TRBV11-2 and TRBJ2-1, with a possible D match to TRBD1 (6 bases). The V and J ends lost 6 bases and 9 bases respectively, with 18 bases between them. The CDR3 runs 14 residues. The germline V gene encodes CDR1 SGHAT and CDR2 FQNNGV. The CDR3 loop is CASRRVANRVEQFF. Written as DNA, the CDR3 is TGTGCCAGCAGGCGAGTCGCTAACAGGGTTGAGCAGTTCTTC.

The chain uses TRBV5-1 and TRBJ2-1, with TRBD2 identical over 11 bases. The CDR3 loop spans 15 amino acids. The V gene's germline CDR1 is SGHRS and CDR2 YFSETQ. The V gene end was trimmed by 0 bases and the J gene end by 6 bases; junction bases not matched to a gene: 2. DNA of the CDR3: TGCGCCAGCAGCTTGGAACTAGCGGGGGCCAATGAGCAGTTCTTC. Translated: CASSLELAGANEQFF.

The chain carries TRBV10-1 and TRBJ1-2; possible D gene TRBD1, 6 bases. Germline CDR1 WNHNN, CDR2 SYGVQD (reference sequence). V lost 6 bases, J lost 2 bases, and 10 bases lay in between. This CDR3 comprises 13 residues. CDR3 nucleotide sequence: TGCGCCAGCAGCGCTACAGGGAACTATGGCTACACCTTC. This codes for CASSATGNYGYTF.

This chain links TRBV28 with TRBJ1-6, with D maybe TRBD1 (5 bases). Trimming took 8 bases from V and 6 from J, leaving 17 bases between them. Germline CDR1 is MDHEN and CDR2 is SYDVKM. This CDR3 spans 15 amino acids. This CDR3 reads CASPPAGLPNSPLHF. The CDR3 DNA reads as TGTGCCAGCCCTCCTGCGGGACTGCCTAATTCACCCCTCCACTTT.

The table lists this clone with a count of one. This chain joins TRBV28 and TRBJ2-7; tentative D call: TRBD1 (5 bases). V was trimmed by 7 bases and J by 6 bases, leaving 16 bases between them. The CDR3 runs 13 residues. Germline V gene sequence: CDR1 MDHEN, CDR2 SYDVKM. The CDR3, as DNA: TGTGCCAGCAATAAGCAGGGTTATGGCGAGCAGTACTTC. As protein: CASNKQGYGEQYF.

The chain carries TRBV6-4 and TRBJ2-1, with 9 bases matching TRBD2. V lost 0 bases, J lost 3 bases, and 3 bases stayed unmatched. The length of the CDR3 is 16 residues. Germline V CDR1 and CDR2: MRHNA, SNTAGT. The CDR3 loop reads CASSDSTSGDYNEQFF. The CDR3 coding sequence is TGTGCCAGCAGTGACTCGACTAGCGGTGACTACAATGAGCAGTTCTTC.

This clone has only a few counts. This chain links TRBV18 with TRBJ2-5, with D possibly being TRBD1 (6 bases). The CDR3 is 13 residues long. Germline values: CDR1 KGHSH, CDR2 LQKENI. With 9 bases removed from V and 5 bases from J, the gap between germline ends came to 16 bases. The CDR3 loop reads CASLTGPGETQYF. The CDR3 bases are TGTGCCAGTCTTACAGGGCCCGGGGAGACCCAGTACTTC.

The J gene is TRBJ2-1, the V gene TRBV10-3; the D gene could be TRBD1 or TRBD2 (5 bases each). Germline-derived CDR1 and CDR2 are ENHRY and SYGVKD. V lost 0 bases and J 1 base, leaving 7 bases between the germline ends. This CDR3 spans 15 amino acids. CDR3 DNA sequence: TGTGCCATCAGTGAGTCGGGGGATTCCTACAATGAGCAGTTCTTC. This gives the protein CAISESGDSYNEQFF.

This clone showed up just a few times. V gene TRBV29-1 combines with J gene TRBJ1-1; a possible D gene is TRBD1 (5 bases). Trimming shortened V by 5 bases and J by 3 bases, and 10 bases separated the two germline ends. The CDR3 runs to 12 residues. The V gene's germline CDR1 is SQVTM and CDR2 ANQGSEA. The CDR3 is CSVTAGYTEAFF. The CDR3 DNA follows: TGCAGCGTTACCGCAGGGTACACTGAAGCTTTCTTT.

This sequence joins TRBV7-2 and TRBJ1-4; D is uncertain. CDR3 length: 15 residues. V lost 4 bases, J lost 3 bases, and 12 bases lay in between. Germline CDR1 SGHTA, CDR2 FQGNSA. CDR3 amino acids: CASSSSGQPNEKLFF. CDR3 DNA: TGTGCCAGCAGCTCCTCGGGCCAGCCTAATGAAAAACTGTTTTTT. The variable domain in full, with the rest retrieved from reference TRBV7-2 and TRBJ1-4, is GAGVSQSPSNKVTEKGKDVELRCDPISGHTALYWYRQSLGQGLEFLIYFQGNSAPDKSGLPSDRFSAERTGGSVSTLTIQRTQQEDSAVYLCASSSSGQPNEKLFFGSGTQLSVL.

This chain joins TRBV6-5 and TRBJ2-7; no clear D. The CDR3 extends over 11 amino acids. The V end was cut by 2 bases, the J end by 5 bases, with 4 bases between. The germline CDR1 and CDR2 sequences are MNHEY and SVGAGI. The CDR3 region has the DNA TGTGCCAGCAGTTACGAGGACGAGCAGTACTTC. This sequence encodes CASSYEDEQYF.

This chain links TRBV19 with TRBJ2-7; a possible D gene is TRBD1 (5 bases). Per germline, CDR1 LNHDA and CDR2 SQIVND (reference sequence). The CDR3 has 14 amino acids. The V and J ends lost 10 bases and 0 bases respectively, with 16 bases between them. The CDR3 region has the DNA TGTGCCACACGCCAGGGCGGCAGCTCCTACGAGCAGTACTTC. This codes for CATRQGGSSYEQYF.

This sequence joins TRBV28 and TRBJ2-1; no reliable D call. CDR1 MDHEN and CDR2 SYDVKM come from the germline V gene. This CDR3 is 15 amino acids long. V lost 0 bases and J 1 base, leaving 7 bases between the germline ends. The CDR3: CASSLWRTSYNEQFF. The CDR3 DNA is TGTGCCAGCAGTTTATGGCGGACGTCCTACAATGAGCAGTTCTTC.

This clone is medium-sized in the sample. The chain joins TRBV27 to TRBJ2-7; 8 positions agree with TRBD1. The CDR3 totals 18 residues. The V and J ends lost 1 base and 3 bases, in that order; junction bases with no gene match: 14. The germline V gene has CDR1 MNHEY and CDR2 SMNVEV (reference sequence). The CDR3 coding sequence is TGTGCCAGCAGTTTATTAGCGTGGGCAGGGGGCCGCAGCTACGAGCAGTACTTC. This gives the protein CASSLLAWAGGRSYEQYF.

The chain is built from TRBV28 and TRBJ2-1, with TRBD2 matching over 8 bases. From germline, CDR1 is MDHEN and CDR2 SYDVKM. CDR3 size: 15 residues. With V trimmed by 5 bases and J by 9 bases, 12 bases remained unmatched. The DNA of the CDR3 is TGTGCCAGCAGTGTTAGCGGGATTAGCGGAATTGAGCAGTTCTTC. Translation: CASSVSGISGIEQFF.

This clone was counted a single time. J is TRBJ1-4 and V is TRBV29-1; TRBD1 matches at 11 bases. This CDR3 is 14 amino acids long. CDR1 SQVTM and CDR2 ANQGSEA come from the germline V gene. V was clipped by 3 bases and J by 8 bases; unmatched bases: 5. The CDR3 DNA follows: TGCAGCGTTGACTCGGGGACAGGGGGAGAAAAACTGTTTTTT. It specifies CSVDSGTGGEKLFF.

V gene TRBV28 combines with J gene TRBJ1-2, with TRBD1 matching over 9 bases. With V trimmed by 5 bases and J by 2 bases, 9 bases remained unmatched. The CDR3 spans 16 residues. Germline CDR1 reads MDHEN; CDR2 reads SYDVKM. The CDR3 DNA reads TGTGCCAGCAGTCCCCCTCGAGGGACAGGGAACTATGGCTACACCTTC. Translation gives CASSPPRGTGNYGYTF.

The rearrangement links TRBV2 to TRBJ1-3, with a weak D call TRBD1 (6 bases). The CDR3 runs to 16 residues. V shed 3 bases and J shed 0 bases, with 12 bases lying between them. The germline CDR1 and CDR2 sequences are SNHLY and FYNNEI. CDR3 in DNA: TGTGCCAGCAGTGAGGGTGGACAGCTCTCTGGAAACACCATATATTTT. Amino acids: CASSEGGQLSGNTIYF.